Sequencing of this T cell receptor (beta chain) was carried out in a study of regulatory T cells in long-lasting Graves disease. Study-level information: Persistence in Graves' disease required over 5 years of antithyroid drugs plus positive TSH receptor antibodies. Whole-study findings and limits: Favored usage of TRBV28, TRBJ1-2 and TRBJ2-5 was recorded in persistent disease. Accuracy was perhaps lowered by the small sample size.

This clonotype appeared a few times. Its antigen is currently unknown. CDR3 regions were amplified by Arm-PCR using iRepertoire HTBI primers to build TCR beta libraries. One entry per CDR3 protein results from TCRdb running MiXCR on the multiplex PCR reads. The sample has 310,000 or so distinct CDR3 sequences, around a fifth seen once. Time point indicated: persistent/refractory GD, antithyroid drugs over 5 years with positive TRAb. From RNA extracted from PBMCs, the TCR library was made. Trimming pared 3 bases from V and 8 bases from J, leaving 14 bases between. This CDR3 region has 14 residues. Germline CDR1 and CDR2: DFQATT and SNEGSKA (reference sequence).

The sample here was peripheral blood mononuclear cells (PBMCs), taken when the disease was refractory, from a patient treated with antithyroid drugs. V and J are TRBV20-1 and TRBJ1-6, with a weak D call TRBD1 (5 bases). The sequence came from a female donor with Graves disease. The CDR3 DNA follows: TGCAGTGCTAGGGCCAGGGAAGGGGATTCACCCCTCCACTTT. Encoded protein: CSARAREGDSPLHF.